This T cell receptor beta chain comes out of a study of radiation and T cells in renal cell carcinoma. About the research overall: Nephrectomy followed 15 Gy stereotactic body radiation by 4 weeks. Study-level points and caveats: Pretreatment tumor biopsies were lacking, so baseline clonotypes are unknown.

Regarding time point: blood 2 weeks post-SBRT. Stated treatment: 15 Gy SBRT to primary tumor, nephrectomy 4 weeks later. This CDR3 contains 12 residues. Trimming shortened V by 5 bases and J by 6 bases, and 11 bases separated the two germline ends. Per germline, CDR1 SEHNR and CDR2 FQNEAQ (reference sequence). The method was immunoSEQ multiplex PCR; TCRdb's version includes in-frame clones alone and lacks a portion of them. The table has 150,000 to 180,000 clones, roughly 90% seen once. Details on this clone: Its antigen is currently unknown.

Sequencing was performed on blood, taken from a patient whose treatment included radiotherapy and nephrectomy. The V call is TRBV7-9, the J call TRBJ2-7; no firm D call. The receptor was derived from a woman aged 45 to 65 with renal cell carcinoma. DNA for the CDR3: TGTGCCAGCAGCCAAACTCTGGGCGAGCAGTACTTC. It translates to CASSQTLGEQYF. Together with reference TRBV7-9 and TRBJ2-7, the CDR3 gives the full variable domain: DTGVSQNPRHKITKRGQNVTFRCDPISEHNRLYWYRQTLGQGPEFLTYFQNEAQLEKSRLLSDRFSAERPKGSFSTLEIQRTEQGDSAMYLCASSQTLGEQYFGPGTRLTVT.